Described below is a single T cell receptor beta chain sequence and its context. Its cognate antigen is unknown. TCR beta sequences were obtained from blood CD8+ and CD4+ T cells. In contrast to the negatively isolated CD8+ and CD4+ T cells, TEMRA cells were FACS-enriched. This entry comes from a study of CD8 T cells in Susac syndrome. General study points: There were some 15 Susac-specific public clones in total CD8+ repertoires and roughly 5 in CD8+ TEMRA repertoires.

V was cut by 7 bases and J by 0 bases, with 10 bases left in between. The CDR3 has 13 residues. Germline V gene data show CDR1 as SQVTM and CDR2 as ANQGSEA. Reverse transcription used about 0.5 to 1 ug RNA and random hexamers. Amplification of TCR beta CDR3 spanned 54 Vbeta and 13 Jbeta via immunoSEQ multiplex PCR. TCRdb re-called the immunoSEQ multiplex PCR reads through MiXCR, storing one row per CDR3 protein. The sample carries 85,000 to 130,000 distinct CDR3 sequences, roughly 94% recorded once. The V and J genes are TRBV29-1 and TRBJ1-5; D perhaps matches TRBD1 (5 bases). The origin of this receptor is a human donor with Susac syndrome. Sequencing was carried out using CD8+ T cells from PBMCs. The CDR3 reads CSGGTYSNQPQHF. CDR3 DNA sequence: TGCAGCGGCGGGACGTATAGCAATCAGCCCCAGCATTTT.